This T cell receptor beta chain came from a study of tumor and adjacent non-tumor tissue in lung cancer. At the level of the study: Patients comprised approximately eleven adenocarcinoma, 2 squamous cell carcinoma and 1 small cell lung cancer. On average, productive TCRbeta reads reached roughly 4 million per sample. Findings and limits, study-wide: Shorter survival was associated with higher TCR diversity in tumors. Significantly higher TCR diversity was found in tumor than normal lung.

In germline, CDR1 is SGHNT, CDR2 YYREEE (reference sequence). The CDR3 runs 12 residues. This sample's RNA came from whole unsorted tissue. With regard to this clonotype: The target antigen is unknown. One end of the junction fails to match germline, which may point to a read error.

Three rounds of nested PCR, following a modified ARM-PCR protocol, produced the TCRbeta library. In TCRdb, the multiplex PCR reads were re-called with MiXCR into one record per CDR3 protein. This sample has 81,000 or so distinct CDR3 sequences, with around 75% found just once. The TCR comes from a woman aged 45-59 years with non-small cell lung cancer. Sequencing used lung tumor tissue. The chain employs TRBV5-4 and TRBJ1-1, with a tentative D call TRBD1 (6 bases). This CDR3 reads CALNTGNTEAFF. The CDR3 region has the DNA TGTGCCTTAAATACAGGGAACACAGAAGCTTTCTTT.